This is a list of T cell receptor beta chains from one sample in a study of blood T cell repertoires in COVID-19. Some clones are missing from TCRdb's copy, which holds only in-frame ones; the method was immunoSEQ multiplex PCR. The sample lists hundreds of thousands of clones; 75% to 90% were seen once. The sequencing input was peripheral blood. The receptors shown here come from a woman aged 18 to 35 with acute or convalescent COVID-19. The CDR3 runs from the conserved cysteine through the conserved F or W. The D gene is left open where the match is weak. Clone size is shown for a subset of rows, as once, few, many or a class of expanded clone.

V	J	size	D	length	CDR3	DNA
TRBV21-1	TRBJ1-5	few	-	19	CASSKDPTGANPSNQPQHF	TGTGCCAGCAGCAAAGACCCGACAGGGGCGAACCCAAGCAATCAGCCCCAGCATTTT
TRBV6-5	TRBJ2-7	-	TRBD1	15	CASSYDGTGFYEQYF	TGTGCCAGCAGTTACGATGGGACAGGGTTTTACGAGCAGTACTTC
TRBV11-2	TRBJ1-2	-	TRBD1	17	CASSLERRTGTDYGYTF	TGTGCCAGCAGCTTAGAGCGCCGAACCGGGACAGATTATGGCTACACCTTC
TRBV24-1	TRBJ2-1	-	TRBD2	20	CATSDLASGGLRSSYNEQFF	TGTGCCACCAGTGATTTAGCTAGCGGGGGGCTCAGGAGCTCCTACAATGAGCAGTTCTTC
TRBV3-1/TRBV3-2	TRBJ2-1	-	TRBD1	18	CASSQVILRTGVDNEQFF	TGTGCCAGCAGCCAAGTGATATTGCGGACAGGGGTCGACAATGAGCAGTTCTTC
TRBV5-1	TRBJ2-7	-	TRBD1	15	CASSFLPDRVDEQYF	TGCGCCAGCAGCTTCCTGCCCGACAGGGTGGACGAGCAGTACTTC
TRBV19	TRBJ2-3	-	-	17	CASSIIGGWASTDTQYF	TGTGCCAGTAGTATCATCGGAGGGTGGGCTAGCACAGATACGCAGTATTTT
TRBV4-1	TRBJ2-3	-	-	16	CASSQDLMERTDTQYF	TGCGCCAGCAGCCAAGATCTTATGGAGCGAACAGATACGCAGTATTTT
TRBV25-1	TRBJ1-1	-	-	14	CASSSPTRDTEAFF	TGTGCCAGCAGTTCCCCGACCAGGGACACTGAAGCTTTCTTT
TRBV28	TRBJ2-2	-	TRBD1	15	CASSTPGTATGELFF	TGTGCCAGCAGTACTCCAGGGACAGCCACCGGGGAGCTGTTTTTT
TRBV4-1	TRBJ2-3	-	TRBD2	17	CASSYPPGLAPTNTQYF	TGCGCCAGCAGCTACCCCCCGGGACTAGCACCCACGAATACGCAGTATTTT
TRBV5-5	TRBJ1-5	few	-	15	CASSLGGGSNQPQHF	TGTGCCAGCAGCTTGGGAGGGGGTTCCAATCAGCCCCAGCATTTT
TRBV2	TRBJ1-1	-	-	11	CASPRGTEAFF	TGTGCCAGCCCCAGGGGCACTGAAGCTTTCTTT
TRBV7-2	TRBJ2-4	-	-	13	CASNRWEENIQYF	TGTGCCAGCAACCGGTGGGAGGAAAACATTCAGTACTTC
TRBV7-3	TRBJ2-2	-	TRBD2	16	CASSLIGGGNTGELFF	TGTGCCAGCAGCTTAATAGGCGGGGGGAACACCGGGGAGCTGTTTTTT
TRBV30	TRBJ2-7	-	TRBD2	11	CAWVGGYEQYF	TGTGCCTGGGTGGGAGGGTACGAGCAGTACTTC
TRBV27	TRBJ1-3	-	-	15	CASSLRGTAGNTIYF	TGTGCCAGCAGTTTGCGGGGGACGGCTGGAAACACCATATATTTT
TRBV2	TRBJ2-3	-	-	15	CASRARGTSTDTQYF	TGTGCCAGCAGGGCCAGGGGGACTAGCACAGATACGCAGTATTTT
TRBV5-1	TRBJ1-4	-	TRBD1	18	CASSAGTGGLATNEKLFF	TGCGCCAGCAGCGCCGGGACAGGGGGCTTGGCAACTAATGAAAAACTGTTTTTT
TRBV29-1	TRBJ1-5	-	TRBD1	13	CSAGDSSNQPQHF	TGCAGCGCCGGGGACAGTAGCAATCAGCCCCAGCATTTT
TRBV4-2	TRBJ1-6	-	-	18	CASSQVHRTVLYNSPLHF	TGTGCCAGCAGCCAAGTTCACCGGACAGTTTTATATAATTCACCCCTCCACTTT
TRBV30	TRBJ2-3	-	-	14	CAWKGAGDTDTQYF	TGTGCCTGGAAAGGGGCAGGGGACACAGATACGCAGTATTTT
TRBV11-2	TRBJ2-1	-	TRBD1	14	CASSRDSYYNEQFF	TGTGCCAGCAGCCGGGACAGCTATTACAATGAGCAGTTCTTC
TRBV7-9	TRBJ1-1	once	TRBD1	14	CASSLLQGSTEAFF	TGTGCCAGCAGCTTACTACAGGGGAGCACTGAAGCTTTCTTT
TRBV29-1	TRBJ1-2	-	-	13	CSVGASGFYGYTF	TGCAGCGTTGGGGCCTCCGGTTTCTATGGCTACACCTTC
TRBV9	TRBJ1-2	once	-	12	CASSGGDYGYTF	TGTGCCAGCAGCGGGGGGGACTATGGCTACACCTTC
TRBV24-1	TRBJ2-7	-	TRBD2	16	CATSDTKRGGQYEQYF	TGTGCCACCAGTGATACAAAGCGGGGGGGCCAGTACGAGCAGTACTTC
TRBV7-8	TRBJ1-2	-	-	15	CASSPSPQISYGYTF	TGTGCCAGCAGCCCATCCCCCCAAATCAGCTATGGCTACACCTTC
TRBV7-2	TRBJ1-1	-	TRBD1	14	CASSSDRVYTEAFF	TGTGCCAGCAGCTCCGACAGGGTGTACACTGAAGCTTTCTTT
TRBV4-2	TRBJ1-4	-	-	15	CASSQDLQGREKLFF	TGTGCCAGCAGCCAAGATTTGCAGGGTCGTGAAAAACTGTTTTTT
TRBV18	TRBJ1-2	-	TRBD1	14	CASSPPGQGYGYTF	TGTGCCAGCTCACCACCTGGACAGGGCTATGGCTACACCTTC
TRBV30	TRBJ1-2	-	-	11	CAWDSLYGYTF	TGTGCCTGGGACAGCCTATATGGCTACACCTTC